These T cell receptor beta chains were read from a single sample in a study of cytomegalovirus exposure and HLA in healthy donors. This table comes from immunoSEQ multiplex PCR, and its TCRdb copy is limited to in-frame clones, with some not included. Among 200,000 to 300,000 clones listed, roughly 86% were seen once. The specimen sequenced was PBMCs. All receptors derive from a woman aged 25 to 39 in good health and CMV-seropositive. The CDR3 runs from the conserved cysteine through the conserved F or W. Fields, in order: D gene, V gene, clone size, J gene, CDR3 protein, CDR3 DNA. The D gene is left open where the match is weak. Only part of the rows carry a size: once, few, many, or a class if the clone is expanded.

d_gene: .; v_gene: TRBV19; abundance: .; j_gene: TRBJ2-7; CDR3aa: CASSILTGNYEQYF; CDR3nt: TGTGCCAGTAGTATACTTACGGGAAACTACGAGCAGTACTTC
d_gene: .; v_gene: TRBV7-8; abundance: .; j_gene: TRBJ1-2; CDR3aa: CASSFGQTYGYTF; CDR3nt: TGTGCCAGCAGTTTTGGACAGACCTATGGCTACACCTTC
d_gene: TRBD1; v_gene: TRBV5-1; abundance: .; j_gene: TRBJ2-3; CDR3aa: CASTPGQGTDTQYF; CDR3nt: TGCGCCAGCACCCCTGGACAGGGAACGGATACGCAGTATTTT
d_gene: TRBD1; v_gene: TRBV28; abundance: .; j_gene: TRBJ1-2; CDR3aa: CASSVTGEYGYTF; CDR3nt: TGTGCCAGCAGTGTTACAGGGGAATATGGCTACACCTTC
d_gene: TRBD2; v_gene: TRBV27; abundance: .; j_gene: TRBJ2-7; CDR3aa: CASSLSGLVSYEQYF; CDR3nt: TGTGCCAGCAGTTTATCGGGACTAGTATCCTACGAGCAGTACTTC
d_gene: .; v_gene: TRBV30; abundance: .; j_gene: TRBJ2-7; CDR3aa: CAWMGEAYEQYF; CDR3nt: TGTGCCTGGATGGGGGAGGCCTACGAGCAGTACTTC
d_gene: .; v_gene: TRBV18; abundance: .; j_gene: TRBJ2-3; CDR3aa: CASSPSVGPTDTQYF; CDR3nt: TGTGCCAGCTCACCGAGTGTGGGGCCCACAGATACGCAGTATTTT
d_gene: TRBD2; v_gene: TRBV23-1; abundance: .; j_gene: TRBJ2-3; CDR3aa: CASSHSYRAGYEASGRSDTQYF; CDR3nt: TGCGCCAGCAGTCACTCTTATAGGGCAGGGTATGAAGCTAGCGGGAGGTCAGATACGCAGTATTTT
d_gene: TRBD1; v_gene: TRBV2; abundance: .; j_gene: TRBJ2-2; CDR3aa: CASRSGTGMKAGELFF; CDR3nt: TGTGCCAGCCGGTCCGGGACAGGTATGAAGGCCGGGGAGCTGTTTTTT
d_gene: TRBD1; v_gene: TRBV27; abundance: .; j_gene: TRBJ2-7; CDR3aa: CASSLIWDSEQYF; CDR3nt: TGTGCCAGCAGTTTAATCTGGGACAGCGAGCAGTACTTC
d_gene: TRBD2; v_gene: TRBV6-5; abundance: .; j_gene: TRBJ2-7; CDR3aa: CASSPGLGAREQYF; CDR3nt: TGTGCCAGCAGCCCTGGACTAGGGGCGAGGGAGCAGTACTTC
d_gene: .; v_gene: TRBV9; abundance: .; j_gene: TRBJ1-4; CDR3aa: CASSETGGGEKLFF; CDR3nt: TGTGCCAGCAGCGAGACTGGGGGAGGCGAAAAACTGTTTTTT
d_gene: TRBD2; v_gene: TRBV7-3; abundance: .; j_gene: TRBJ2-3; CDR3aa: CASSHGSGANTDTQYF; CDR3nt: TGTGCCAGCAGCCATGGTAGCGGGGCTAACACAGATACGCAGTATTTT
d_gene: TRBD2; v_gene: TRBV11-2; abundance: .; j_gene: TRBJ2-3; CDR3aa: CASSRKRLAGAKDTQYF; CDR3nt: TGTGCCAGCAGCCGCAAAAGACTAGCGGGAGCTAAAGATACGCAGTATTTT
d_gene: .; v_gene: TRBV7-2; abundance: .; j_gene: TRBJ2-1; CDR3aa: CASSWGGPGSNEQFF; CDR3nt: TGTGCCAGCAGCTGGGGGGGCCCGGGGAGCAATGAGCAGTTCTTC
d_gene: TRBD2; v_gene: TRBV5-1; abundance: once; j_gene: TRBJ2-1; CDR3aa: CASSLVAGGGNNEQFF; CDR3nt: TGCGCCAGCAGCTTAGTAGCGGGAGGCGGGAACAATGAGCAGTTCTTC
d_gene: TRBD1; v_gene: TRBV11-2; abundance: .; j_gene: TRBJ2-7; CDR3aa: CASSTFRDRGPGQYF; CDR3nt: TGTGCCAGCAGCACATTCCGGGACAGGGGCCCTGGGCAGTACTTC
d_gene: .; v_gene: TRBV29-1; abundance: few; j_gene: TRBJ2-1; CDR3aa: CSVVPYPGHSYNEQFF; CDR3nt: TGCAGCGTTGTCCCTTACCCGGGACACAGCTACAATGAGCAGTTCTTC
d_gene: .; v_gene: TRBV5-1; abundance: .; j_gene: TRBJ1-1; CDR3aa: CASSLAVRDQVYTEAFF; CDR3nt: TGCGCCAGCAGCTTGGCTGTCAGGGATCAGGTGTACACTGAAGCTTTCTTT
d_gene: TRBD1; v_gene: TRBV30; abundance: .; j_gene: TRBJ1-1; CDR3aa: CAWSRDSQNTEAFF; CDR3nt: TGTGCCTGGAGTCGGGACAGCCAGAACACTGAAGCTTTCTTT
d_gene: .; v_gene: TRBV28; abundance: .; j_gene: TRBJ1-1; CDR3aa: CASSSLGQEGTEAFF; CDR3nt: TGTGCCAGCAGCTCTCTGGGACAAGAAGGAACTGAAGCTTTCTTT
d_gene: .; v_gene: TRBV5-1; abundance: .; j_gene: TRBJ1-1; CDR3aa: CASSSFGGVPEAFF; CDR3nt: TGCGCCAGCAGCTCGTTTGGGGGCGTCCCTGAAGCTTTCTTT
d_gene: .; v_gene: TRBV27; abundance: .; j_gene: TRBJ1-2; CDR3aa: CASSLGGDNYGYTF; CDR3nt: TGTGCCAGCAGTTTAGGAGGGGACAACTATGGCTACACCTTC
d_gene: .; v_gene: TRBV12-5; abundance: .; j_gene: TRBJ2-1; CDR3aa: CASGLLPGHNEQFF; CDR3nt: TGTGCTAGTGGTTTGTTGCCAGGCCACAATGAGCAGTTCTTC
d_gene: .; v_gene: TRBV30; abundance: .; j_gene: TRBJ1-2; CDR3aa: CAWSEDTYGYTF; CDR3nt: TGTGCCTGGAGCGAGGACACCTATGGCTACACCTTC
d_gene: .; v_gene: TRBV30; abundance: once; j_gene: TRBJ2-5; CDR3aa: CAFLNQETQYF; CDR3nt: TGTGCCTTCCTAAATCAAGAGACCCAGTACTTC
d_gene: TRBD1; v_gene: TRBV7-2; abundance: .; j_gene: TRBJ2-7; CDR3aa: CASSVEGQGVYEQYF; CDR3nt: TGTGCCAGCAGTGTGGAGGGACAGGGAGTATACGAGCAGTACTTC
d_gene: TRBD1; v_gene: TRBV19; abundance: .; j_gene: TRBJ1-1; CDR3aa: CASSLGTGGTEAFF; CDR3nt: TGTGCCAGTAGTTTAGGGACAGGGGGCACTGAAGCTTTCTTT
d_gene: TRBD1; v_gene: TRBV2; abundance: few; j_gene: TRBJ1-2; CDR3aa: CASREDRGHGYTF; CDR3nt: TGTGCCAGCAGGGAGGACAGGGGTCATGGCTACACCTTC
d_gene: .; v_gene: TRBV30; abundance: .; j_gene: TRBJ2-7; CDR3aa: CAWNRKHRGGAYEQYF; CDR3nt: TGTGCCTGGAATAGAAAGCACAGGGGGGGGGCCTACGAGCAGTACTTC
d_gene: .; v_gene: TRBV7-9; abundance: .; j_gene: TRBJ1-2; CDR3aa: CASSFVGGALGYTF; CDR3nt: TGTGCCAGCAGCTTCGTAGGAGGGGCCCTAGGCTACACCTTC
d_gene: TRBD2; v_gene: TRBV19; abundance: .; j_gene: TRBJ2-7; CDR3aa: CASSTGTSGSYEQYF; CDR3nt: TGTGCCAGTAGTACAGGGACTAGCGGGAGTTACGAGCAGTACTTC
d_gene: TRBD1; v_gene: TRBV6-5; abundance: .; j_gene: TRBJ2-3; CDR3aa: CATNRDRGPDTQYF; CDR3nt: TGTGCCACTAACCGGGACAGGGGGCCAGATACGCAGTATTTT
d_gene: .; v_gene: TRBV7-2; abundance: .; j_gene: TRBJ2-1; CDR3aa: CASSLGRPSSYNEQFF; CDR3nt: TGTGCCAGCAGCCTGGGCCGGCCGAGCTCCTACAATGAGCAGTTCTTC
d_gene: .; v_gene: TRBV29-1; abundance: .; j_gene: TRBJ1-2; CDR3aa: CSVHGGMQDRDYGYTF; CDR3nt: TGCAGCGTCCACGGGGGTATGCAGGACCGAGACTATGGCTACACCTTC
d_gene: TRBD1; v_gene: TRBV29-1; abundance: .; j_gene: TRBJ2-7; CDR3aa: CSVNRGPYEQYF; CDR3nt: TGCAGCGTTAACAGGGGGCCCTACGAGCAGTACTTC
d_gene: TRBD1; v_gene: TRBV19; abundance: .; j_gene: TRBJ1-5; CDR3aa: CASSKTGTGFNQPQHF; CDR3nt: TGTGCCAGTAGTAAAACCGGGACAGGGTTTAATCAGCCCCAGCATTTT
d_gene: .; v_gene: TRBV5-4; abundance: .; j_gene: TRBJ2-5; CDR3aa: CASSFFGGEETQYF; CDR3nt: TGTGCCAGCAGCTTTTTTGGGGGCGAAGAGACCCAGTACTTC
d_gene: .; v_gene: TRBV19; abundance: .; j_gene: TRBJ1-2; CDR3aa: CASSTTPPGVDNYGYTF; CDR3nt: TGTGCCAGTAGTACCACCCCTCCAGGGGTCGATAACTATGGCTACACCTTC
d_gene: .; v_gene: TRBV6-5; abundance: .; j_gene: TRBJ2-1; CDR3aa: CASSYSRAAGDNEQFF; CDR3nt: TGTGCCAGCAGTTACTCGAGGGCCGCAGGGGACAATGAGCAGTTCTTC
d_gene: .; v_gene: TRBV2; abundance: .; j_gene: TRBJ1-5; CDR3aa: CASSEIRGQPQHF; CDR3nt: TGTGCCAGCAGTGAAATTAGGGGTCAGCCCCAGCATTTT
d_gene: .; v_gene: TRBV4-1; abundance: few; j_gene: TRBJ1-2; CDR3aa: CASSQDGRTEYYGYTF; CDR3nt: TGCGCCAGCAGCCAAGATGGGAGGACGGAGTACTATGGCTACACCTTC
d_gene: TRBD2; v_gene: TRBV2; abundance: .; j_gene: TRBJ2-7; CDR3aa: CASSASPGLAASYEQYF; CDR3nt: TGTGCCAGCAGTGCCTCGCCGGGACTAGCGGCCTCCTACGAGCAGTACTTC
d_gene: .; v_gene: TRBV19; abundance: .; j_gene: TRBJ2-6; CDR3aa: CASSMGREPSGANVLTF; CDR3nt: TGTGCCAGTAGTATGGGTCGGGAGCCCTCTGGGGCCAACGTCCTGACTTTC
d_gene: TRBD2; v_gene: TRBV18; abundance: .; j_gene: TRBJ2-1; CDR3aa: CASSLAGGVGNEQFF; CDR3nt: TGTGCCAGCTCACTAGCGGGAGGAGTAGGCAATGAGCAGTTCTTC
d_gene: TRBD1; v_gene: TRBV19; abundance: .; j_gene: TRBJ1-2; CDR3aa: CARGTGGHYGYTF; CDR3nt: TGTGCCAGAGGGACAGGGGGTCACTATGGCTACACCTTC
d_gene: TRBD2; v_gene: TRBV11-3; abundance: .; j_gene: TRBJ2-7; CDR3aa: CASSSLAGGRNEQYF; CDR3nt: TGTGCCAGCAGCTCCCTAGCGGGAGGGCGCAACGAGCAGTACTTC
d_gene: .; v_gene: TRBV6-6; abundance: .; j_gene: TRBJ1-4; CDR3aa: CASSSSRQGEEKLFF; CDR3nt: TGTGCCAGCAGTTCAAGTCGGCAGGGCGAGGAAAAACTGTTTTTT
d_gene: TRBD1; v_gene: TRBV29-1; abundance: .; j_gene: TRBJ1-2; CDR3aa: CSVVQGARSYTF; CDR3nt: TGCAGCGTTGTACAGGGGGCGCGTAGCTACACCTTC
d_gene: .; v_gene: TRBV27; abundance: .; j_gene: TRBJ1-1; CDR3aa: CASSLATNTEAFF; CDR3nt: TGTGCCAGCAGTCTGGCAACGAACACTGAAGCTTTCTTT
d_gene: .; v_gene: TRBV19; abundance: .; j_gene: TRBJ1-1; CDR3aa: CASSIGGSSPPGENF; CDR3nt: TGTGCCAGTAGTATAGGAGGCAGTAGCCCACCGGGGGAGAACTTT
d_gene: .; v_gene: TRBV6-1; abundance: .; j_gene: TRBJ2-3; CDR3aa: CASSEGDYTDTQYF; CDR3nt: TGTGCCAGCAGTGAAGGAGATTACACAGATACGCAGTATTTT
d_gene: TRBD1; v_gene: TRBV10-3; abundance: .; j_gene: TRBJ2-1; CDR3aa: CAISEDRGYNEQFF; CDR3nt: TGTGCCATCAGTGAGGACAGGGGTTACAATGAGCAGTTCTTC
d_gene: TRBD2; v_gene: TRBV9; abundance: .; j_gene: TRBJ2-3; CDR3aa: CASSLAGGGNTQYF; CDR3nt: TGTGCCAGCAGCTTAGCGGGAGGGGGTAATACGCAGTATTTT
d_gene: .; v_gene: TRBV5-1; abundance: .; j_gene: TRBJ2-3; CDR3aa: CASSYEPQGTQYF; CDR3nt: TGCGCCAGCAGCTACGAACCCCAGGGGACGCAGTATTTT
d_gene: .; v_gene: TRBV9; abundance: few; j_gene: TRBJ1-2; CDR3aa: CASSAGDRIDGYTF; CDR3nt: TGTGCCAGCAGCGCAGGCGATCGGATCGATGGCTACACCTTC
d_gene: .; v_gene: TRBV5-5; abundance: few; j_gene: TRBJ2-7; CDR3aa: CATSAGVSYEQYF; CDR3nt: TGTGCCACCAGTGCAGGGGTCTCCTACGAGCAGTACTTC
d_gene: .; v_gene: TRBV29-1; abundance: .; j_gene: TRBJ1-2; CDR3aa: CSAGTYGYTF; CDR3nt: TGCAGCGCCGGGACTTATGGCTACACCTTC
d_gene: TRBD1; v_gene: TRBV30; abundance: .; j_gene: TRBJ1-2; CDR3aa: CAWNLGTGTYGHTF; CDR3nt: TGTGCCTGGAACCTGGGGACAGGGACTTATGGCCACACCTTC